The next 13 T cell receptor beta chains were all read from a single sample in a study of T cell responses to AZD1222 COVID-19 vaccine. Profiled with immunoSEQ multiplex PCR; TCRdb holds only in-frame clones, not every one. The sample yields roughly 150,000 clones, 75% to 90% seen once. The sample here was peripheral blood, taken 28 days after the second AZD1222 dose. Receptors were obtained from an adult who received the AZD1222 COVID-19 vaccine.

The CDR3 sequence: CASSLGPNQPQHF. DNA for the CDR3: TGCGCCAGCAGCTTGGGTCCCAATCAGCCCCAGCATTTT. This chain links TRBV5-1 with TRBJ1-5, with D hard to call. Germline values: CDR1 SGHRS, CDR2 YFSETQ. The V end lost 0 bases, the J end lost 3 bases, and 4 bases lay between the germline ends. CDR3 size: 13 residues.

The rearrangement joins TRBV28 to TRBJ2-6, with D hard to call. CDR1 and CDR2 from the germline V gene are MDHEN and SYDVKM. The V gene lost 11 bases and the J gene lost 4 bases, with 9 bases spanning the gap. The CDR3 is 12 amino acids. The CDR3 sequence is CAVRPGANVLTF. DNA of the CDR3: TGTGCCGTAAGACCCGGGGCCAACGTCCTGACTTTC.

This clone turned up a few times. This sequence joins TRBV11-2 and TRBJ1-5; D is uncertain. The CDR3 runs to 14 residues. Germline loops: CDR1 SGHAT, CDR2 FQNNGV. V was shortened by 6 bases and J by 7 bases, with 16 bases between the two germline ends. CDR3 loop: CASSSVGYHQPQHF. CDR3 in DNA: TGTGCCAGCAGTTCCGTGGGGTATCACCAGCCCCAGCATTTT. The full variable domain, completed using reference TRBV11-2 and TRBJ1-5, is EAGVAQSPRYKIIEKRQSVAFWCNPISGHATLYWYQQILGQGPKLLIQFQNNGVVDDSQLPKDRFSAERLKGVDSTLKIQPAKLEDSAVYLCASSSVGYHQPQHFGDGTRLSIL.

V gene TRBV6-2 or TRBV6-3 combines with J gene TRBJ2-7, with 8 bases aligning to TRBD1. The V and J ends lost 6 bases and 7 bases, in that order; junction bases with no gene match: 11. Germline assignment: CDR1 MNHEY and CDR2 SVGEGT. CDR3 length: 14 amino acids. The CDR3 DNA sequence: TGTGCCAGCAGCCATAGGACAGGGTCGAGGGAGCAGTACTTC. Its protein is CASSHRTGSREQYF.

This sequence joins TRBV28 and TRBJ2-7; no clear D. Germline V gene sequence: CDR1 MDHEN, CDR2 SYDVKM. CDR3 length: 14 amino acids. V was clipped by 2 bases and J by 3 bases, with 11 bases between them. CDR3 loop: CASSLNGILYEQYF. CDR3 nucleotide sequence: TGTGCCAGCAGTTTAAACGGTATCCTCTACGAGCAGTACTTC.

This clone was counted a few times. This chain links TRBV5-1 with TRBJ2-2; 9 nucleotides match TRBD1. V was pared by 2 bases and J by 5 bases, with 1 base of the junction left unmatched. The germline V gene encodes CDR1 SGHRS and CDR2 YFSETQ. The CDR3 length is 14 residues. Here the CDR3 DNA reads TGCGCCAGCAGCTTAGGGACAGGGACCGGGGAGCTGTTTTTT. Protein product: CASSLGTGTGELFF.

CDR3 nucleotides: TGTGCCAGCAGCTTGGAGGGAAAGGTCACTGAAGCTTTCTTT. Encoded protein: CASSLEGKVTEAFF. This chain connects TRBV7-9 to TRBJ1-1; D not certain. The CDR3 has 14 residues. Germline CDR1 is SEHNR and CDR2 is FQNEAQ (reference sequence). Trimming left V 3 bases short and J 4 bases short, with 12 bases between.

This clone was seen a single time. J is TRBJ2-3 and V is TRBV11-2; no reliable D call. Germline lookup yields CDR1 SGHAT and CDR2 FQNNGV. The CDR3 spans 12 residues. V was trimmed by 8 bases and J by 5 bases, leaving 11 bases between them. CDR3 nucleotide sequence: TGTGCCAGCGGGCAAATTGGAGATACGCAGTATTTT. Translating it yields CASGQIGDTQYF.

CDR3 bases: TGTGCCAGCAGTTTGGGCATTTACGAGCAGTACTTC. Translating gives CASSLGIYEQYF. The rearrangement links TRBV28 to TRBJ2-7; no definite D call. Trimming pared 3 bases from V and 4 bases from J, leaving 7 bases between. The V gene's germline CDR1 is MDHEN and CDR2 SYDVKM. CDR3 length: 12 residues.

This chain links TRBV25-1 with TRBJ2-5; D gene ambiguous. This CDR3 comprises 11 residues. Per germline, CDR1 MGHDK and CDR2 SYGVNS. The germline V and J ends were trimmed by 3 bases and 5 bases, with 4 bases remaining between them. The CDR3 loop is CASSEGETQYF. The CDR3 DNA follows: TGTGCCAGCAGTGAGGGGGAGACCCAGTACTTC.

This chain joins TRBV14 and TRBJ2-7, with D perhaps given as TRBD1 or TRBD2 (5 bases each). V lost 0 bases and J 6 bases, leaving 9 bases between the germline ends. CDR3 length equals 13 residues. Looked up from germline, CDR1 is SGHDN and CDR2 is FVKESK. The CDR3 DNA follows: TGTGCCAGCAGCCAAGATTTGGGGGTCGAGCAGTACTTC. It codes for CASSQDLGVEQYF.

The rearrangement links TRBV19 to TRBJ2-7; D might be TRBD1 or TRBD2, each matching 7 bases. CDR1 is LNHDA, CDR2 SQIVND, per germline (reference sequence). V was trimmed by 4 bases and J by 6 bases, leaving 25 bases between them. This CDR3 spans 17 amino acids. CDR3 nucleotides: TGTGCCAGTAGTAGGGATTGGGACAGCGGGAACCTTTTCGAGCAGTACTTC. Amino acid sequence: CASSRDWDSGNLFEQYF.

CDR3 in amino acids: CASSQRATRGGNQPQHF. CDR3 bases: TGCGCCAGCAGCCAAAGGGCCACCAGGGGAGGCAATCAGCCCCAGCATTTT. The V call is TRBV4-1, the J call TRBJ1-5, with D possibly TRBD1 on 6 matching bases. Trimming stripped 2 bases from V and 2 bases from J, with 16 bases between. This CDR3 has 17 amino acids. Germline-derived CDR1 and CDR2 are MGHRA and YSYEKL.